The clone carrying this T cell receptor (beta chain) is categorized as medium-sized. Its antigen is as yet unknown. This CDR3 has 13 amino acids. V dropped 3 bases and J dropped 3 bases, with 9 bases sitting between them. BIOMED2 TRB-A/B primer pools were used in multiplex TRB PCR. TCRdb ran MiXCR on the multiplex PCR reads and lists one entry per CDR3 protein. The sample holds around 5,700 distinct CDR3 sequences; 25% to 30% are singletons and the top ten take about 15%. The data were obtained in a study of T and B cells in COVID-19 patients. Background on the study: Peripheral blood came from COVID-19 patients with active infection or after recovery. The recovered patients had mostly mild to moderate COVID-19 with outpatient management.

Blood genomic DNA input for TRB amplification was roughly 220-500 ng. Study results and limitations: Exclusive to the recovered cohort were thousands of TCR clusters, around 30 of them with low generation probability. Patients with COVID-19 reportedly showed strongly skewed T cell receptor beta variable and joining gene usage.

This TCR was sampled from a human donor with active COVID-19. The sample taken for sequencing was blood. The chain employs TRBV12-3 or TRBV12-4 and TRBJ2-7; D is ambiguous. The DNA for the CDR3 is TGTGCCAGCAGTTTTCGTCCGGGCTACGAGCAGTACTTC. This codes for CASSFRPGYEQYF.